These 9 T cell receptor beta chains share one sample of origin, sequenced in a study of blood T cells in healthy people across ages. Combining a sample-barcoded 5' primer with a J-beta primer mix, a second PCR ran for roughly 6 to 12 cycles. TCRdb processed the 5' RACE reads anew with MiXCR; each CDR3 protein has one entry. Of 550,000 to 800,000 distinct CDR3 sequences in the sample, about 30% were seen once. Input material: blood. The receptors were sampled from an elderly woman in good health.

Points on this clonotype: Possible read error: a much larger clone is one base away. The chain has TRBV4-3 and TRBJ2-7; D may correspond to TRBD1 or TRBD2 (6 bases each). V was trimmed by 2 bases and J by 7 bases, leaving 27 bases between them. The length of the CDR3 is 18 residues. Germline-derived CDR1 and CDR2 are LGHNA and YSLEER. CDR3: CASSQLGISMGGPNEQYF. CDR3 bases: TGCGCCAGCAGCCAATTAGGGATTTCTATGGGGGGCCCCAATGAGCAGTACTTC.

A word on this clonotype: A much bigger clone sits one base away, suggesting this may be a read error. The chain recombines TRBV7-2 with TRBJ2-7; 9 bases are shared with TRBD1. The length of the CDR3 is 13 residues. CDR1 is SGHTA and CDR2 is FQGNSA in the germline V gene. The CDR3 spells CAGREMGQGEQYF. The CDR3 nucleotides are TGTGCCGGCAGGGAGATGGGACAGGGCGAGCAGTACTTC.

This clonotype came up many times. The chain is built from TRBV27 and TRBJ1-2, with D uncertain. The length of the CDR3 is 10 residues. Germline V CDR1 and CDR2: MNHEY, SMNVEV (reference sequence). The V end was cut by 5 bases, the J end by 7 bases, with 5 bases between. This CDR3 reads CASSRRGYTF. The DNA for the CDR3 is TGTGCCAGCAGTCGGCGTGGCTACACCTTC.

This rearrangement joins TRBV20-1 to TRBJ1-1; D gene uncertain. This CDR3 is built from 13 residues. V lost 5 bases, J lost 4 bases, and 14 bases lay in between. Germline CDR1 reads DFQATT; CDR2 reads SNEGSKA (reference sequence). This CDR3 is CSAQIVRATEAFF. The CDR3 DNA reads TGCAGTGCTCAAATCGTAAGGGCCACTGAAGCTTTCTTT.

This sequence joins TRBV6-6 and TRBJ2-5; TRBD1 agrees at 11 bases. The CDR3 totals 15 residues. Unmatched junction bases numbered 12, after V lost 4 bases and J lost 11 bases. CDR1 and CDR2 (germline): MNHNY, SVGAGI (reference sequence). The CDR3 nucleotides are TGTGCCAGCAGTTCCGGGACAGGGGGGGGGAATGAGCAGTACTTC. This translates into CASSSGTGGGNEQYF.

This rearrangement joins TRBV7-9 to TRBJ2-5; D is possibly TRBD1 (5 bases). The J call may be wrong; the DNA end is better matched by TRBJ2-1. There are 15 residues in the CDR3. The germline gives CDR1 SEHNR, CDR2 FQNEAQ (reference sequence). CDR3 coding DNA: TGTGCCAGCAGCACCCTAGGACAAATCCAAGAGACCCAGTTCTTC. It yields the protein CASSTLGQIQETQFF.

Ten or more counts support this clonotype. V usage is TRBV5-6 and J usage is TRBJ1-5; TRBD1 matches 7 bases. The CDR3 has 16 residues. The ends lost 1 base at V and 8 bases at J; junction bases unmatched: 12. The germline V gene has CDR1 SGHDT and CDR2 YYEEEE. The CDR3 loop is CASSLLSRTGREPQHF. CDR3 nucleotide sequence: TGTGCCAGCAGCTTGCTTTCTCGGACAGGACGTGAGCCCCAGCATTTT.

This clonotype was counted between two and nine times. The chain has TRBV6-1 and TRBJ1-1; no reliable D call. The V gene lost 3 bases and the J gene lost 4 bases, with 12 bases spanning the gap. Looked up from germline, CDR1 is MNHNS and CDR2 is SASEGT. This CDR3 has 14 amino acids. The CDR3: CASSDRGKGTEAFF. The CDR3 DNA sequence: TGTGCCAGCAGTGATCGAGGGAAGGGCACTGAAGCTTTCTTT.

The chain recombines TRBV7-9 with TRBJ2-3; no firm D call. Germline lookup yields CDR1 SEHNR and CDR2 FQNEAQ (reference sequence). The CDR3 has 13 residues. V gave up 3 bases and J gave up 4 bases, with 8 bases separating them. The CDR3 nucleotides are TGTGCCAGCAGCTTTCAGATCGCAGATACGCAGTATTTT. Its protein is CASSFQIADTQYF.